This T cell receptor (beta chain) was identified in a study of T cell repertoires in cytomegalovirus infection (dated by TCRdb to the late 2010s). For context, the study as a whole: Peptide stimulations targeted recently identified HLA-C-restricted CMV epitopes, whose presentation resists viral immunomodulation, together with well-studied HLA-B-restricted epitopes. The HLA type of each donor mattered for the analysis, because public TCR beta signatures pointed to carriage of CMV infection along with the matching HLA type. Beyond this particular receptor, the publication reports: Cumulative frequency of public TCR beta family members discriminated carriers of CMV infection plus the relevant HLA type in this cohort and an independent roughly 340-donor cohort. In the ex vivo response, HLA-C-restricted CMV-specific TCR beta clonotypes were dominant, and in two of eight donors the single most frequent clonotype came from this HLA-C-restricted group.

With regard to this clonotype: Which antigen it targets is not known. No base quality values were provided; no much bigger clone lies one nucleotide off.

Read against the paper, the sample's treatment or condition label means: in vitro stimulation with specific CMV peptide epitopes to enrich CMV-specific T cells. The sample was run on an Illumina HiSeq 1500. The public reads were quality trimmed at Q25 with fastp and then assembled into clones with MiXCR by TCRdb, keeping productive beta chains. Rows matching on CDR3 protein sequence are summarized as one entry with the most common DNA and genes. The sample records some 800,000 distinct CDR3 sequences, approximately 32% of which are singletons. The top ten clonotypes cover roughly 12% of the sample. Trimming at the junction amounts to 7 bases on V and 2 bases on J, and the germline ends lie 11 bases apart. The germline V gene (reference sequence) specifies LNHDA as CDR1 and SQIVND as CDR2. The CDR3 runs 13 amino acids, cysteine and phenylalanine included. CDR3 DNA is the only sequence kept; it has 39 bases, read in frame from the first base.

This TCR was sampled from a human donor in good health (CMV status not recorded). Some clones in this sample may be carry-over from other donors' samples. The rearrangement combines TRBV19 with TRBJ1-1; the D gene is not confidently resolved. The sequences come from cultured CD8+ T cells from PBMCs, collected from culture after CMV antigen stimulation. The CDR3 loop reads CASTLWPNTEAFF. The nucleotides read TGTGCCAGTACTCTGTGGCCTAACACTGAAGCTTTCTTT.